Below are 12 T cell receptor beta chains sequenced from a single sample in a study of blood T cell repertoires in COVID-19. Assay used: immunoSEQ multiplex PCR; TCRdb lists only in-frame clones, some missing. The sample includes more than 300,000 clones, around 90% seen only once; the top ten take about 6.8%. Sample: peripheral blood. The source of these receptors is a man younger than 30 who had recovered from COVID-19.

The chain carries TRBV6-5 and TRBJ2-7, with 8 nucleotides matching TRBD1. Trimming removed 7 bases from V and 4 bases from J; junction bases left unmatched: 9. The CDR3 sequence is 14 residues long. From germline, CDR1 is MNHEY and CDR2 SVGAGI. CDR3 nucleotide sequence: TGTGCCAGCACCTGGGGACAGGAAGAATACGAGCAGTACTTC. Its protein product is CASTWGQEEYEQYF.

This clone showed up just a few times. V is TRBV13 and J is TRBJ2-5; unclear D gene. CDR1 and CDR2 from the germline V gene are PRHDT and FYEKMQ (reference sequence). V was cut by 3 bases and J by 2 bases, with 10 bases left in between. The CDR3 runs 14 residues. CDR3 loop: CASSLSAEQETQYF. The DNA of the CDR3 is TGTGCCAGCAGCTTGAGCGCGGAACAAGAGACCCAGTACTTC.

The rearrangement links TRBV12-2 to TRBJ1-1; TRBD1 is the table's D call and was not checked against the DNA. TRBV12-2 is a pseudogene locus. The CDR3 is made up of 14 amino acids. CDR3 DNA sequence: TGTGCAAGTCGCTGTGACAGGGTGAACACTGAAGCTTTCTTT. Translating it yields CASRCDRVNTEAFF.

The CDR3 DNA reads TGTGCCAGCAGCCAAGATATAGGGGGCGGAGATACGCAGTATTTT. Translation: CASSQDIGGGDTQYF. The gene calls are TRBV3-1 (or the pseudogene TRBV3-2) and TRBJ2-3; TRBD1 aligns across 7 bases. In germline, CDR1 is LGHDT, CDR2 YNNKEL (reference sequence). CDR3 length: 15 residues. Losses at the gene ends were 0 bases for V and 5 bases for J; bases not matched to a gene: 5.

This clone appeared a single time. The V gene is TRBV5-1, the J gene TRBJ1-1, with 10 bases identical to TRBD1. The CDR3 is made up of 17 amino acids. The V gene's germline CDR1 is SGHRS and CDR2 YFSETQ. J lost 4 bases, V lost 0 bases, and 9 bases had no gene match. CDR3 nucleotides: TGCGCCAGCAGCTTGGAGGGCCGGGACAGGGGTGTCACTGAAGCTTTCTTT. Encoded protein: CASSLEGRDRGVTEAFF. Full variable domain (rest looked up from reference TRBV5-1 and TRBJ1-1): KAGVTQTPRYLIKTRGQQVTLSCSPISGHRSVSWYQQTPGQGLQFLFEYFSETQRNKGNFPGRFSGRQFSNSRSEMNVSTLELGDSALYLCASSLEGRDRGVTEAFFGQGTRLTVV.

V is TRBV11-2 and J is TRBJ1-4, with a possible D match to TRBD1 (6 bases). V lost 5 bases to trimming and J lost 0 bases, with 10 bases between them. Germline lookup yields CDR1 SGHAT and CDR2 FQNNGV. The CDR3 runs 15 residues. This chain's CDR3 is CASSARTATNEKLFF. DNA of the CDR3: TGTGCCAGCAGCGCCCGGACAGCAACTAATGAAAAACTGTTTTTT.

The chain carries TRBV7-6 and TRBJ2-2; D is unresolved. Per the germline V gene, CDR1 is SGHVS and CDR2 is FNYEAQ. This CDR3 has 15 amino acids. With 0 bases removed from V and 2 bases from J, the gap between germline ends came to 7 bases. The CDR3 sequence: CASSLAMTNTGELFF. CDR3 nucleotides: TGTGCCAGCAGCTTAGCCATGACTAACACCGGGGAGCTGTTTTTT.

The chain employs TRBV19 and TRBJ2-7, with 7 nucleotides matching TRBD1. CDR1 is LNHDA, CDR2 SQIVND, per germline (reference sequence). The CDR3 sequence is 17 residues long. Trimming took 5 bases from V and 3 from J; bases not matched to a gene: 16. This chain's CDR3 is CASSPRTGHSQLYEQYF. In DNA, the CDR3 is TGTGCCAGTAGTCCAAGGACAGGACACTCTCAACTCTACGAGCAGTACTTC.

The chain couples TRBV7-9 to TRBJ2-5, with D possibly TRBD1 on 5 matching bases. Trimming shortened V by 4 bases and J by 0 bases, and 18 bases separated the two germline ends. CDR3 length: 17 amino acids. Germline lookup yields CDR1 SEHNR and CDR2 FQNEAQ (reference sequence). CDR3 DNA: TGTGCCAGCAGCTCGCGTATTGTAGGGGTTTACCAAGAGACCCAGTACTTC. Its translation: CASSSRIVGVYQETQYF.

V usage is TRBV27 and J usage is TRBJ2-6; no clear D gene. The CDR3 loop spans 13 amino acids. Trimming removed 6 bases at V and 1 base at J, with 4 bases between. Germline V gene sequence: CDR1 MNHEY, CDR2 SMNVEV (reference sequence). As DNA, the CDR3 is TGTGCCAGCAGAACTTCTGGGGCCAACGTCCTGACTTTC. This sequence encodes CASRTSGANVLTF.

This clone has only one observation. V is TRBV27 and J is TRBJ2-3; the match to TRBD1 covers 7 bases. Losses at the gene ends were 5 bases for V and 2 bases for J; bases not matched to a gene: 10. Germline CDR1 MNHEY, CDR2 SMNVEV (reference sequence). The CDR3 has 16 residues. The CDR3 DNA is TGTGCCAGCAGTCCCCGGGACAGCCCTTACACAGATACGCAGTATTTT. Translated: CASSPRDSPYTDTQYF.

The chain links TRBV4-1 to TRBJ1-2, with 10 bases identical to TRBD1. Germline-derived CDR1 and CDR2 are MGHRA and YSYEKL. Losses at the gene ends were 2 bases for V and 7 bases for J; bases not matched to a gene: 13. The CDR3 has 17 amino acids. This CDR3 is CASSQQNLGQGVGGYTF. The CDR3 DNA reads TGCGCCAGCAGCCAACAGAACCTTGGACAGGGGGTCGGTGGCTACACCTTC.